The rows below give T cell receptor beta chains drawn from one sample of a study of CD8 T cells in ankylosing spondylitis. In TCRdb, the 5' RACE reads were re-called with MiXCR into one record per CDR3 protein. The sample has 250,000 or so distinct CDR3 sequences; about 11% are singletons. The material sequenced was blood, either unsorted or a sorted T cell fraction (not recorded which). The receptors shown here come from a male donor with ankylosing spondylitis or in good health (not recorded which). The CDR3 runs from the conserved cysteine through the conserved F or W. The order of the fields is V gene, J gene, CDR3 length, CDR3 protein.

v_call: TRBV5-1
j_call: TRBJ2-1
cdr3_length: 13
cdr3_aa: CASSLAGGHEQFF

v_call: TRBV6-1
j_call: TRBJ2-2
cdr3_length: 14
cdr3_aa: CASRRVSNTGELFF

v_call: TRBV7-9
j_call: TRBJ2-1
cdr3_length: 15
cdr3_aa: CASSSKPDRYNEQFF

v_call: TRBV29-1
j_call: TRBJ2-7
cdr3_length: 14
cdr3_aa: CSVRSGGRDYEQYF

v_call: TRBV6-2/TRBV6-3
j_call: TRBJ1-1
cdr3_length: 12
cdr3_aa: CASSYKNTEAFF

v_call: TRBV4-1
j_call: TRBJ2-1
cdr3_length: 15
cdr3_aa: CASSQGGGTYNEQFF

v_call: TRBV27
j_call: TRBJ1-5
cdr3_length: 14
cdr3_aa: CASSSRQRVQPQHF

v_call: TRBV4-1
j_call: TRBJ1-1
cdr3_length: 16
cdr3_aa: CASSQKDNELNTEAFF

v_call: TRBV7-2
j_call: TRBJ1-3
cdr3_length: 15
cdr3_aa: CASSRDLGIGNTIYF

v_call: TRBV20-1
j_call: TRBJ2-1
cdr3_length: 13
cdr3_aa: CSARKGGRNEQFF

v_call: TRBV7-2
j_call: TRBJ2-3
cdr3_length: 13
cdr3_aa: CASSFGHPDTQYF

v_call: TRBV7-8
j_call: TRBJ2-7
cdr3_length: 16
cdr3_aa: CASSLGGLLGSYEQYF

v_call: TRBV20-1
j_call: TRBJ2-5
cdr3_length: 14
cdr3_aa: CSASVAGEQETQYF

v_call: TRBV2
j_call: TRBJ2-4
cdr3_length: 14
cdr3_aa: CASREDRDANIQYF

v_call: TRBV12-3/TRBV12-4
j_call: TRBJ1-1
cdr3_length: 13
cdr3_aa: CASSSQGAPGAFF

v_call: TRBV20-1
j_call: TRBJ2-5
cdr3_length: 13
cdr3_aa: CSEKTGDQKTQYF

v_call: TRBV30
j_call: TRBJ2-7
cdr3_length: 14
cdr3_aa: CAWSRRRSSYEQYF

v_call: TRBV6-2/TRBV6-3
j_call: TRBJ2-7
cdr3_length: 19
cdr3_aa: CASTRPGTASPTGSYEQYF

v_call: TRBV20-1
j_call: TRBJ1-5
cdr3_length: 15
cdr3_aa: CSASQGGGGNQPQHF

v_call: TRBV27
j_call: TRBJ2-7
cdr3_length: 15
cdr3_aa: CAGSFTAGMSYEQYF

v_call: TRBV10-2
j_call: TRBJ2-7
cdr3_length: 14
cdr3_aa: CASSDGWEGGEQYF

v_call: TRBV29-1
j_call: TRBJ2-1
cdr3_length: 12
cdr3_aa: CSAKSSYNEQFF

v_call: TRBV27
j_call: TRBJ2-3
cdr3_length: 14
cdr3_aa: CASSSGTGLDTQYF

v_call: TRBV12-3/TRBV12-4
j_call: TRBJ1-1
cdr3_length: 13
cdr3_aa: CASRIQGGTEAFF

v_call: TRBV12-3/TRBV12-4
j_call: TRBJ2-2
cdr3_length: 16
cdr3_aa: CASSLERGINTGELFF

v_call: TRBV30
j_call: TRBJ1-2
cdr3_length: 15
cdr3_aa: CAWRDGTAANYGYTF

v_call: TRBV20-1
j_call: TRBJ1-1
cdr3_length: 14
cdr3_aa: CSANSGQLNTEAFF

v_call: TRBV11-2
j_call: TRBJ2-7
cdr3_length: 14
cdr3_aa: CASSLEATSNEQYF

v_call: TRBV12-3/TRBV12-4
j_call: TRBJ2-7
cdr3_length: 13
cdr3_aa: CASGGRGSYEQYF

v_call: TRBV11-2
j_call: TRBJ2-5
cdr3_length: 15
cdr3_aa: CASSLAGTRGETQYF

v_call: TRBV11-2
j_call: TRBJ2-2
cdr3_length: 15
cdr3_aa: CASSLISGDTGELFF

v_call: TRBV6-1
j_call: TRBJ2-5
cdr3_length: 16
cdr3_aa: CASSPSFGLAEETQYF

v_call: TRBV6-1
j_call: TRBJ1-5
cdr3_length: 16
cdr3_aa: CASSLSAGLGNQPQHF

v_call: TRBV20-1
j_call: TRBJ2-2
cdr3_length: 12
cdr3_aa: CSARGPTGELFF

v_call: TRBV5-1
j_call: TRBJ2-7
cdr3_length: 13
cdr3_aa: CASSLDSVYEQYF

v_call: TRBV7-9
j_call: TRBJ2-5
cdr3_length: 11
cdr3_aa: CASSLNTAQYF

v_call: TRBV12-3/TRBV12-4
j_call: TRBJ2-1
cdr3_length: 17
cdr3_aa: CASSLKGGRNIYNEQFF

v_call: TRBV5-5
j_call: TRBJ1-1
cdr3_length: 15
cdr3_aa: CASSSSTVGSTEAFF

v_call: TRBV3-1
j_call: TRBJ1-1
cdr3_length: 12
cdr3_aa: CASQDMNTEAFF

v_call: TRBV4-1
j_call: TRBJ1-5
cdr3_length: 17
cdr3_aa: CASSQDPIGYGDQPQHF